This T cell receptor beta chain was profiled in a study of tumor and adjacent non-tumor tissue in lung cancer. The overall study: There were about 12 adenocarcinoma, a couple of squamous cell carcinoma and 1 small cell lung cancer cases.

This sample's RNA came from whole unsorted tissue. Three rounds of nested PCR, following a modified ARM-PCR protocol, produced the TCRbeta library. TCRdb used MiXCR to reprocess the multiplex PCR reads, holding one entry per CDR3 protein. The data show over 130,000 distinct CDR3 sequences, roughly 66% seen once. Sequencing was done on a sample of lung tumor tissue. This clonotype was sampled from a man aged 60 to 75 with small cell lung cancer.

The CDR3 here is CASSERLTAGGQPQHF. CDR3 in DNA: TGTGCCAGCAGTGAGCGCTTGACAGCTGGGGGTCAGCCCCAGCATTTT. The chain employs TRBV6-1 and TRBJ1-5, with a tentative D call TRBD1 (5 bases). The CDR3 length is 16 residues. Trimming pared 3 bases from V and 6 bases from J, leaving 18 bases between. Germline V lookup: CDR1 MNHNS, CDR2 SASEGT.